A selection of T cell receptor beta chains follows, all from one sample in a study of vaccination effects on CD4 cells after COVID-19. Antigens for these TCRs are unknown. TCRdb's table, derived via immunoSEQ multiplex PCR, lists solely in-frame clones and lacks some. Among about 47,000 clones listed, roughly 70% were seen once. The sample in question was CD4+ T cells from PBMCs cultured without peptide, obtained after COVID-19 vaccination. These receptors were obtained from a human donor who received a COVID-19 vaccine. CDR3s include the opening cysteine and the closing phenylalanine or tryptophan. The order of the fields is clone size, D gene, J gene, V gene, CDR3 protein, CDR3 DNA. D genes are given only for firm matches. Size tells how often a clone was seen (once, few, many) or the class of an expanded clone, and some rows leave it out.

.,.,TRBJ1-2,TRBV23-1,CASSQPDASNYGYTF,TGCGCCAGCAGTCAACCGGACGCATCTAACTATGGCTACACCTTC
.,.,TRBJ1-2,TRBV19,CASNSDRDYGYTF,TGTGCCAGCAACTCGGACAGAGACTATGGCTACACCTTC
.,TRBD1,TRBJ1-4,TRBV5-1,CASSFSGGYEKLFF,TGCGCCAGCAGCTTTTCAGGGGGGTACGAAAAACTGTTTTTT
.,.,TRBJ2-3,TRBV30,CAWSRNGGTDTQYF,TGTGCCTGGAGTCGGAACGGGGGAACAGATACGCAGTATTTT
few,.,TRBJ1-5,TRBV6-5,CAREGRRQRPQHF,TGTGCCAGAGAAGGGCGCAGGCAGAGGCCCCAGCATTTT
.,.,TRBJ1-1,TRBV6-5,CASSSMNTEAFF,TGTGCCAGCAGTTCCATGAACACTGAAGCTTTCTTT
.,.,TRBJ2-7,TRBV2,CASSVQYEQYF,TGTGCCAGCAGTGTGCAGTACGAGCAGTACTTC
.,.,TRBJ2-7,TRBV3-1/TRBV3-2,CASSLGGYEQYF,TGTGCCAGCAGCCTCGGCGGCTACGAGCAGTACTTC
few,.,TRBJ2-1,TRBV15,CATSRLDRYNEQFF,TGTGCCACCAGCAGACTCGACAGATACAATGAGCAGTTCTTC
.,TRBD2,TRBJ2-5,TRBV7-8,CASRKKTSGRAPETQYF,TGTGCCAGCAGAAAAAAGACTAGCGGGAGGGCCCCAGAGACCCAGTACTTC
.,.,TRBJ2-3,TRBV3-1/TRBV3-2,CASSQVRGRGTQYF,TGTGCCAGCAGCCAAGTTCGAGGGCGCGGTACGCAGTATTTT
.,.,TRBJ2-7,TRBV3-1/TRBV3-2,CASGGLGDLLSEQYF,TGTGCCAGCGGCGGACTCGGGGACCTGCTGAGCGAGCAGTACTTC
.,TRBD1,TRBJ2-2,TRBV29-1,CSVGGQSTGELFF,TGCAGCGTTGGGGGACAGTCCACCGGGGAGCTGTTTTTT
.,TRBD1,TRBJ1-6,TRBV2,CASIRGQGSPLHF,TGTGCCAGCATCCGGGGACAGGGTTCACCCCTCCACTTT
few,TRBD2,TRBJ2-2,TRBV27,CASSSLIRGAGELFF,TGTGCCAGCAGTTCTCTCATACGGGGGGCCGGGGAGCTGTTTTTT
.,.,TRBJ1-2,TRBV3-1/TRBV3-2,CASSESPNYGYTF,TGTGCCAGCAGTGAGTCGCCCAACTATGGCTACACCTTC
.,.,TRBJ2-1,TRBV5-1,CASSPQSSYNEQFF,TGCGCCAGCAGCCCGCAAAGCAGTTACAATGAGCAGTTCTTC
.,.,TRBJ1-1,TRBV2,CASEEAVGTEAFF,TGTGCCAGCGAGGAAGCAGTAGGGACTGAAGCTTTCTTT
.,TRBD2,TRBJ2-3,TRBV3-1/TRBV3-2,CASSREPLAGITDTQYF,TGTGCCAGCAGCCGAGAACCCCTAGCGGGGATCACAGATACGCAGTATTTT
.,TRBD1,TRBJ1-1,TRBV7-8,CASSLPGQGEAFF,TGTGCCAGCAGCTTACCAGGACAGGGAGAAGCTTTCTTT
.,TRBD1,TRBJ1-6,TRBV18,CASSPVDRGGSPLHF,TGTGCCAGCTCACCAGTCGACAGGGGAGGTTCACCCCTCCACTTT
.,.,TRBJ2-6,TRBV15,CATSRDRASGANVLTF,TGTGCCACCAGCAGAGATAGGGCATCTGGGGCCAACGTCCTGACTTTC
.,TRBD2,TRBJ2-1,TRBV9,CASSATSGRYNEQFF,TGTGCCAGCAGCGCAACTAGCGGGAGGTACAATGAGCAGTTCTTC
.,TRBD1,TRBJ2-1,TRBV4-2,CASSQGQGGNEQFF,TGTGCCAGCAGCCAGGGACAGGGGGGCAATGAGCAGTTCTTC
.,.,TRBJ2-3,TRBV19,CASSIGSSSLTDTQYF,TGTGCCAGTAGTATAGGGTCCTCCAGCCTCACAGATACGCAGTATTTT
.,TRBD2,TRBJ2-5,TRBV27,CASSSTPGTRPQETQYF,TGTGCCAGCAGTTCAACACCCGGGACTAGACCTCAAGAGACCCAGTACTTC
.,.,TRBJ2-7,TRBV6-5,CASARPGLIYEQYF,TGTGCCAGCGCGCGCCCGGGGTTGATCTACGAGCAGTACTTC
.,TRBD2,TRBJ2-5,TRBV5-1,CASSGLAGEHWETQYF,TGCGCCAGCAGCGGACTAGCGGGAGAACATTGGGAGACCCAGTACTTC
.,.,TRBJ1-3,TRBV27,CASSLSSGGMGNTIYF,TGTGCCAGCAGTTTAAGTAGTGGAGGGATGGGAAACACCATATATTTT
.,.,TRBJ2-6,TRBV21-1,CASSKVEGGPGANVLTF,TGTGCCAGCAGCAAAGTAGAGGGGGGCCCTGGGGCCAACGTCCTGACTTTC
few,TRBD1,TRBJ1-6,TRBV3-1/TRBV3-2,CASSQGAGDRNNSPLHF,TGTGCCAGCAGCCAAGGAGCAGGGGACAGAAATAATTCACCCCTCCACTTT
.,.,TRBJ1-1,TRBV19,CASSIVGLSNTEAFF,TGTGCCAGTAGTATAGTTGGACTCTCAAACACTGAAGCTTTCTTT
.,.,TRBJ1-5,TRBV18,CASSLGFRSNQPQHF,TGTGCCAGCTCACTCGGTTTCAGGTCCAATCAGCCCCAGCATTTT
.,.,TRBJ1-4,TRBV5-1,CASSSGNEKLFF,TGCGCCAGCAGCTCGGGTAATGAAAAACTGTTTTTT
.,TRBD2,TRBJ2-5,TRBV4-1,CASSQGLPTSTFYSQYF,TGCGCCAGCAGCCAGGGATTACCGACTAGCACGTTTTATTCCCAGTACTTC
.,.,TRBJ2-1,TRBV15,CATSRESSGFSYNEQFF,TGTGCCACCAGCAGAGAGAGTAGCGGATTCTCCTACAATGAGCAGTTCTTC
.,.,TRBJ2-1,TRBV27,CASSLLGAGVVGEQFF,TGTGCCAGCAGTTTATTAGGGGCAGGGGTAGTAGGTGAGCAGTTCTTC
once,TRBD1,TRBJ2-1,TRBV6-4,CASSVQGSSYNEQFF,TGTGCCAGCAGTGTACAGGGGTCTTCCTACAATGAGCAGTTCTTC
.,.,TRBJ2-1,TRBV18,CASSPNGGRQFF,TGTGCCAGCTCACCAAACGGAGGTCGTCAGTTCTTC
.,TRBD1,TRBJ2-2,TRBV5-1,CASSLAPRGKVGELFF,TGCGCCAGCAGCTTGGCCCCCAGGGGGAAGGTCGGGGAGCTGTTTTTT